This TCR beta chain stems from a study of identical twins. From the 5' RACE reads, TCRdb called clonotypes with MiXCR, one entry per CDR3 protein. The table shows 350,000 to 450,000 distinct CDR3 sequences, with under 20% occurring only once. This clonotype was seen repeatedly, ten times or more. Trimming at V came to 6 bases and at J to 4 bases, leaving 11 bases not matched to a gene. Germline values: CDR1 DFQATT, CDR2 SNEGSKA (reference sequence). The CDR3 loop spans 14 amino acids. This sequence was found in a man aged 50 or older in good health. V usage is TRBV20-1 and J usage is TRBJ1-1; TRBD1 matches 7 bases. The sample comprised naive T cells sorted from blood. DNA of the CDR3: TGCAGTGCGAACTTACAGGGGTGGGGCACTGAAGCTTTCTTT. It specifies CSANLQGWGTEAFF.